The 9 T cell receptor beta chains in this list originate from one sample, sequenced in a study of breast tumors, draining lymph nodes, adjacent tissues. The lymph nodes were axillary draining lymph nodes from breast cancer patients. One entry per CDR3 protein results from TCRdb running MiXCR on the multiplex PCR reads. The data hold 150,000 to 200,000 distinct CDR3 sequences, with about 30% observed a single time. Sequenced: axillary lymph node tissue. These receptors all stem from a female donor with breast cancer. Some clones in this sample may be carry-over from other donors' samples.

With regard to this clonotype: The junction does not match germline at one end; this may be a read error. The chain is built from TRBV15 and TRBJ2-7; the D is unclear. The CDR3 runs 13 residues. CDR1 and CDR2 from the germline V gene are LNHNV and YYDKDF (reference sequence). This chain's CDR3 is CAASRDRACEQYF. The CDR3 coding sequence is TGTGCCGCCAGCAGAGATAGGGCCTGCGAGCAGTACTTC.

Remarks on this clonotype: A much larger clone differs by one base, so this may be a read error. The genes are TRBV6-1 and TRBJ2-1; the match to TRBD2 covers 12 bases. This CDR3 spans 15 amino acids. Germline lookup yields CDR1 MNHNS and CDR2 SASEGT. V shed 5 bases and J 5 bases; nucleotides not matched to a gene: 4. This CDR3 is CASSWTSGANNEQFF. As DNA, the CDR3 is TGTGCCAGCAGTTGGACTAGCGGGGCAAACAATGAGCAGTTCTTC.

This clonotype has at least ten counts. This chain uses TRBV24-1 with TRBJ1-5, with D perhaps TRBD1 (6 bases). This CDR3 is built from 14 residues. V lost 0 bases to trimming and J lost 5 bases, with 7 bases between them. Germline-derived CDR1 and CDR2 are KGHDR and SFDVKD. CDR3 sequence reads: CATSDLEGDQPQHF. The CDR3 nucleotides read TGTGCCACCAGTGATTTGGAGGGGGATCAGCCCCAGCATTTT.

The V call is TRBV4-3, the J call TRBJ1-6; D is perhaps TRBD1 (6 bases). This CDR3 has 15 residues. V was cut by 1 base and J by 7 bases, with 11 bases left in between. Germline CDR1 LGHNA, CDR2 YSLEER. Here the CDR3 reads CASSQVRGANSPLHF. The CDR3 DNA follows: TGCGCCAGCAGCCAAGTGAGGGGGGCAAATTCACCCCTCCACTTT.

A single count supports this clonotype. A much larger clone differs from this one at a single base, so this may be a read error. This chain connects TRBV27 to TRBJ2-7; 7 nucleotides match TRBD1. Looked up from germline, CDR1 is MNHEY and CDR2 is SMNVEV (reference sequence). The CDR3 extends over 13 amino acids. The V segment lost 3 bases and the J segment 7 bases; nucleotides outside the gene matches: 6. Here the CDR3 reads CASSFGRGWEQYF. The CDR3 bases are TGTGCCAGCAGTTTTGGCAGGGGGTGGGAGCAGTACTTC.

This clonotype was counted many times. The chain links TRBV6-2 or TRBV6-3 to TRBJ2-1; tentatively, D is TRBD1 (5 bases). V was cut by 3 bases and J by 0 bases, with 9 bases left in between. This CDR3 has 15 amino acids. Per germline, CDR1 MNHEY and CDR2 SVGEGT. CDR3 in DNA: TGTGCCAGCAGTTATCTTCAGGGCTCCTACAATGAGCAGTTCTTC. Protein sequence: CASSYLQGSYNEQFF.

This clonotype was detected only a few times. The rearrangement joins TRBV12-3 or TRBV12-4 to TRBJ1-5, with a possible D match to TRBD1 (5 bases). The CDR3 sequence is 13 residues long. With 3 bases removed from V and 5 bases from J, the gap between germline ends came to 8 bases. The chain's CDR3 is CASSFWGDQPQHF. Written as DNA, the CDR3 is TGTGCCAGCAGTTTCTGGGGGGATCAGCCCCAGCATTTT.

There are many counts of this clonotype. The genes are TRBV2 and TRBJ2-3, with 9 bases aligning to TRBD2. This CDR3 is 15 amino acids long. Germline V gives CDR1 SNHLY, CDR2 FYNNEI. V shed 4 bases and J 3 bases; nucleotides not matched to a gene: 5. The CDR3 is CASSGGLAGTDTQYF. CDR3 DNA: TGTGCCAGCAGTGGGGGGCTAGCGGGAACAGATACGCAGTATTTT.

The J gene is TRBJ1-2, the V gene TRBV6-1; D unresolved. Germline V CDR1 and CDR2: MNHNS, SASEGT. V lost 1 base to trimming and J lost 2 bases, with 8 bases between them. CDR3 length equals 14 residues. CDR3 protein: CASSEGSANYGYTF. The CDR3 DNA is TGTGCCAGCAGTGAAGGTTCAGCCAACTATGGCTACACCTTC.